The present entry profiles one T cell receptor beta chain with its context. The data belong to a study of blood T cell repertoires in COVID-19. Study in general: Italy, Spain and the United States were the sources of the convalescent and acute COVID-19 samples.

V was shortened by 5 bases and J by 8 bases, with 9 bases between the two germline ends. This CDR3 region has 11 residues. Produced via immunoSEQ multiplex PCR; TCRdb's table is partial and in-frame only. Found here are more than 95,000 clones, roughly 80% of them singletons; the top ten hold less than 6.5%. This TCR derives from a man between 60 and 75 years old with acute or convalescent COVID-19. The V gene is TRBV12-3 or TRBV12-4, the J gene TRBJ1-1; D might be TRBD1 (6 bases). The sample consisted of peripheral blood. The CDR3 sequence: CASSLGTEAFF. As DNA, the CDR3 is TGTGCCAGCAGTCTAGGGACAGAAGCTTTCTTT.